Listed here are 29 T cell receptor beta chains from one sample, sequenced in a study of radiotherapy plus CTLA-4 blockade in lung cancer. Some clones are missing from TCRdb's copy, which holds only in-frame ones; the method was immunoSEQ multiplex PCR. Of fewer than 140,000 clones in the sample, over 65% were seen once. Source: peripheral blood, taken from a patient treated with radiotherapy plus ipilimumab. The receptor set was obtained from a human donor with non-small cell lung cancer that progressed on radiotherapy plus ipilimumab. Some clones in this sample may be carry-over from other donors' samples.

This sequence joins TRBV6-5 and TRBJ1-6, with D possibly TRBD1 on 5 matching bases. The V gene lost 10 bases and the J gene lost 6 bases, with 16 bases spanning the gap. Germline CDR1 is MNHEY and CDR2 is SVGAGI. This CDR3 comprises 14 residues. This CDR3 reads CATREPFGNSPLHF. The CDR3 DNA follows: TGTGCCACCAGGGAGCCCTTTGGTAATTCACCCCTCCACTTT.

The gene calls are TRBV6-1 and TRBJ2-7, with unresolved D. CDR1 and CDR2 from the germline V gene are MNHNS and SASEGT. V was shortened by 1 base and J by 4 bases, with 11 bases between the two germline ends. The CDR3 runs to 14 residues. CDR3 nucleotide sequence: TGTGCCAGCAGTGAAGTAGGGTTAGGGTACGAGCAGTACTTC. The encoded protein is CASSEVGLGYEQYF.

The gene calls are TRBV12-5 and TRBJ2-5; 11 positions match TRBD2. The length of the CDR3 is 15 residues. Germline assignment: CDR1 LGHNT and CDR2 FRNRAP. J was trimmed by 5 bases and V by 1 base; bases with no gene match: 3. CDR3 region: CASGLGLAGGETQYF. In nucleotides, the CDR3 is TGTGCTAGTGGTTTGGGGCTAGCGGGAGGCGAGACCCAGTACTTC.

The CDR3 sequence: CASSGQGAIQETQYF. Written as DNA, the CDR3 is TGTGCCAGCAGTGGACAGGGGGCTATCCAAGAGACCCAGTACTTC. The chain is built from TRBV6-5 and TRBJ2-5; TRBD1 aligns across 11 bases. The germline V gene has CDR1 MNHEY and CDR2 SVGAGI. V lost 5 bases to trimming and J lost 1 base; unmatched junction nucleotides: 3. The CDR3 loop spans 15 amino acids.

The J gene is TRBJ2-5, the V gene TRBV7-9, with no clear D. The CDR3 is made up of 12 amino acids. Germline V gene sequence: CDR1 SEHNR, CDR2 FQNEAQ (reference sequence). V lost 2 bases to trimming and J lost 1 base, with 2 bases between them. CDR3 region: CASSLFQETQYF. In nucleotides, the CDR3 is TGTGCCAGCAGCTTATTCCAAGAGACCCAGTACTTC.

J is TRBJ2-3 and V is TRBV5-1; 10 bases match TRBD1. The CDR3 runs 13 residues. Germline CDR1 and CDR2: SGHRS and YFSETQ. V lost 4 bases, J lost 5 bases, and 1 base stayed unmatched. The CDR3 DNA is TGCGCCAGCAGCCGGGACAGGGGAGATACGCAGTATTTT. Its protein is CASSRDRGDTQYF.

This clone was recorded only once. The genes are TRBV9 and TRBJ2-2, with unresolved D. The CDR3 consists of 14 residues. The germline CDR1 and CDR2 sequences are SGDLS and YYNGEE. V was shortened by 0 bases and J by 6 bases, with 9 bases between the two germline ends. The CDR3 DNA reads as TGTGCCAGCAGCGTAGGACCCGGAGCCGGGGAGCTGTTTTTT. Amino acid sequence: CASSVGPGAGELFF. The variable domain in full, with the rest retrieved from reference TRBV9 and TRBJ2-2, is DSGVTQTPKHLITATGQRVTLRCSPRSGDLSVYWYQQSLDQGLQFLIQYYNGEERAKGNILERFSAQQFPDLHSELNLSSLELGDSALYFCASSVGPGAGELFFGEGSRLTVL.

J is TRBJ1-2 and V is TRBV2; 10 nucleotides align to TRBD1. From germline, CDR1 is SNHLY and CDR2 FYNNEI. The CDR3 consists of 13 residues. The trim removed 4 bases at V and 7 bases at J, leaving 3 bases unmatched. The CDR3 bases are TGTGCCAGCAGTGGACAGGGGGCAGGTGGCTACACCTTC. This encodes CASSGQGAGGYTF.

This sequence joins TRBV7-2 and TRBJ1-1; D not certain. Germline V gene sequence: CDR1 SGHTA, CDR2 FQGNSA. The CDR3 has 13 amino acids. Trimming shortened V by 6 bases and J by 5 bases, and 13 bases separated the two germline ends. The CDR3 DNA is TGTGCCAGCAGTTATCAAAGAGTAACTGAAGCTTTCTTT. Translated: CASSYQRVTEAFF.

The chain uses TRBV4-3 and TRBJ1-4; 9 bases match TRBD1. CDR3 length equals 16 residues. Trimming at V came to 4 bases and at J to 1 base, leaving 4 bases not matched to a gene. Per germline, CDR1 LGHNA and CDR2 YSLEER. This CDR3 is CASSRLTGGTNEKLFF. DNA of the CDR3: TGCGCCAGCAGCCGACTGACAGGGGGAACTAATGAAAAACTGTTTTTT.

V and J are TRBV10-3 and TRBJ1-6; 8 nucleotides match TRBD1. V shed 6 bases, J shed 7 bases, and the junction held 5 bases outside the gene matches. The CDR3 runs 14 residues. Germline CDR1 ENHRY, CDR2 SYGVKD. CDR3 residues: CAIRLQGGNSPLHF. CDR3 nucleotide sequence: TGTGCCATCAGACTACAGGGGGGGAATTCACCCCTCCACTTT.

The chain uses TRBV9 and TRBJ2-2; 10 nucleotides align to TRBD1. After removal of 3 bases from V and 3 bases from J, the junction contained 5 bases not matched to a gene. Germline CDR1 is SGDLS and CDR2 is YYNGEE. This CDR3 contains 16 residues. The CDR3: CASSAQGQGYTGELFF. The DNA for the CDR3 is TGTGCCAGCAGCGCCCAGGGACAGGGGTACACCGGGGAGCTGTTTTTT.

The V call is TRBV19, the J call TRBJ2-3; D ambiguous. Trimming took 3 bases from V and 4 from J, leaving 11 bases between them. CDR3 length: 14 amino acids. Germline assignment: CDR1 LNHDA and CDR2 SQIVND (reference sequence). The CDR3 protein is CASSMVWAADTQYF. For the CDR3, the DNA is TGTGCCAGTAGTATGGTGTGGGCCGCAGATACGCAGTATTTT.

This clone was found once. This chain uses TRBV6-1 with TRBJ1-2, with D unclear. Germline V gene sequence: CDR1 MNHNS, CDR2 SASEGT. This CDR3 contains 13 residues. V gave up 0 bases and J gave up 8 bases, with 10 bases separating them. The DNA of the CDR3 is TGTGCCAGCAGTGAAGCAGCTGGGGTAGGCTACACCTTC. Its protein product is CASSEAAGVGYTF.

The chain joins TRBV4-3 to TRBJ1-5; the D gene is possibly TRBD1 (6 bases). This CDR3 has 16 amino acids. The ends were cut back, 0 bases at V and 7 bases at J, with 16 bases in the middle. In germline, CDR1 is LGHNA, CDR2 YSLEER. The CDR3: CASSQDFRQGLQPQHF. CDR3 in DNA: TGCGCCAGCAGCCAAGACTTCAGGCAGGGGTTACAGCCCCAGCATTTT.

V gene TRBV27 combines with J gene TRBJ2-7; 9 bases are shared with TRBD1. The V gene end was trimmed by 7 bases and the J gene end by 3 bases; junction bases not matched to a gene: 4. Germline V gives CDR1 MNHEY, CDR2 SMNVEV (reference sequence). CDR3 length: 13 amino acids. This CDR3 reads CASKRTGDYEQYF. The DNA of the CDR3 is TGTGCCAGCAAGAGGACAGGGGACTACGAGCAGTACTTC.

CDR3 amino acids: CASSELGGGRTEAFF. The CDR3 bases are TGTGCCAGCAGTGAGCTTGGTGGGGGGAGGACTGAAGCTTTCTTT. The V call is TRBV6-1, the J call TRBJ1-1, with D maybe TRBD1 (5 bases). This CDR3 is 15 amino acids long. Trimming pared 3 bases from V and 5 bases from J, leaving 16 bases between. Per germline, CDR1 MNHNS and CDR2 SASEGT.

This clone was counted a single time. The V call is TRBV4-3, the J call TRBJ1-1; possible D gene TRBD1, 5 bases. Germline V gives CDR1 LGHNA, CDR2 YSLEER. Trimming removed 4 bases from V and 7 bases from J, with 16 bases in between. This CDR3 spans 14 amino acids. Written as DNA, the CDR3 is TGCGCCAGCAGCCTGGGACCCTGGAAGGGTGAAGCTTTCTTT. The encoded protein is CASSLGPWKGEAFF.

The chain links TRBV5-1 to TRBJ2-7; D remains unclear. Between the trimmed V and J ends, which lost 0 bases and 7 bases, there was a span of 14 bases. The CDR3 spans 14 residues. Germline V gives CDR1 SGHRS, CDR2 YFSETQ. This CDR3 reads CASSLEYTLSEQYF. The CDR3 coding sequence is TGCGCCAGCAGCTTGGAATATACATTGTCGGAGCAGTACTTC.

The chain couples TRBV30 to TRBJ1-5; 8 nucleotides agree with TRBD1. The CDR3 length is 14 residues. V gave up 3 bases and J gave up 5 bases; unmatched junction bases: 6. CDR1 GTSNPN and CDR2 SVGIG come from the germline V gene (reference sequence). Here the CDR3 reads CAWRAGGTDQPQHF. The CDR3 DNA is TGTGCCTGGAGGGCAGGGGGCACGGATCAGCCCCAGCATTTT.

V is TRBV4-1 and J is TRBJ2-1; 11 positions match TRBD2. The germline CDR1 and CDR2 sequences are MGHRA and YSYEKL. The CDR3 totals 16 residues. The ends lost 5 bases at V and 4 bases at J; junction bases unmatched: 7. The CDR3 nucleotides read TGCGCCAGCAGCGATGCCATAGCGGGGGGGTACAATGAGCAGTTCTTC. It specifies CASSDAIAGGYNEQFF.

The CDR3 DNA reads as TGTGCCAGCAGCTCCAGCGGGACAGGGGGAGAGACCCAGTACTTC. As protein: CASSSSGTGGETQYF. V and J are TRBV9 and TRBJ2-5, with 11 positions matching TRBD1. CDR1 SGDLS and CDR2 YYNGEE come from the germline V gene. The V gene end was trimmed by 4 bases and the J gene end by 4 bases; junction bases not matched to a gene: 6. CDR3 length: 15 residues.

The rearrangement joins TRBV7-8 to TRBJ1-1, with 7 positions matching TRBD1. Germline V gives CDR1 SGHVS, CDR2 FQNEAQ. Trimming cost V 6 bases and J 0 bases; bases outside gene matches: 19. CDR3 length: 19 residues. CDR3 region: CASRRNLVSGGRMNTEAFF. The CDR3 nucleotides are TGTGCCAGCAGACGTAACTTGGTGTCAGGGGGAAGGATGAACACTGAAGCTTTCTTT.

The CDR3 reads CASSQKSGGADTQYF. The CDR3 region has the DNA TGTGCCAGCAGCCAGAAAAGCGGGGGGGCAGATACGCAGTATTTT. The chain joins TRBV5-4 to TRBJ2-3; 10 nucleotides align to TRBD2. The length of the CDR3 is 15 residues. In germline, CDR1 is SGHNT, CDR2 YYREEE (reference sequence). J lost 4 bases, V lost 4 bases, and 6 bases had no gene match.

The CDR3 loop is CASSPGSVTGANTEAFF. As DNA, the CDR3 is TGTGCCAGCTCACCAGGGTCTGTGACAGGGGCTAACACTGAAGCTTTCTTT. The chain is built from TRBV18 and TRBJ1-1, with 8 positions matching TRBD1. The CDR3 is 17 amino acids. Losses at the gene ends were 2 bases for V and 2 bases for J; bases not matched to a gene: 10. From germline, CDR1 is KGHSH and CDR2 LQKENI. The full variable domain, with the rest looked up from reference TRBV18 and TRBJ1-1, is NAGVMQNPRHLVRRRGQEARLRCSPMKGHSHVYWYRQLPEEGLKFMVYLQKENIIDESGMPKERFSAEFPKEGPSILRIQQVVRGDSAAYFCASSPGSVTGANTEAFFGQGTRLTVV.

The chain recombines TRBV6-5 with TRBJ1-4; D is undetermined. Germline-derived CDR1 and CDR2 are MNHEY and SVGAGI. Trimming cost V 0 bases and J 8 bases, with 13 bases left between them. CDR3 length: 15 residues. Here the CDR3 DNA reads TGTGCCAGCAGTTACTCGAATCCGGAAGGGGAAAAACTGTTTTTT. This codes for CASSYSNPEGEKLFF.

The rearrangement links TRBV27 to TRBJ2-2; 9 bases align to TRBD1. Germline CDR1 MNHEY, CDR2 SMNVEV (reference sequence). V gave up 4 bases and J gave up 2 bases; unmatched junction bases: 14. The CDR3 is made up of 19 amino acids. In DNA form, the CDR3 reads TGTGCCAGCAGTTCGGATGTCATAGACAGGGGGGATAACACCGGGGAGCTGTTTTTT. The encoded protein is CASSSDVIDRGDNTGELFF.

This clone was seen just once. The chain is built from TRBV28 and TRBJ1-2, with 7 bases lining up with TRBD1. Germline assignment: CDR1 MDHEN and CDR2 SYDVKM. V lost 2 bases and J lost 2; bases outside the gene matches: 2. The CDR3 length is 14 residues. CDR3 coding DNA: TGTGCCAGCAGTTTAAGGGACAGCAACTATGGCTACACCTTC. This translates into CASSLRDSNYGYTF.

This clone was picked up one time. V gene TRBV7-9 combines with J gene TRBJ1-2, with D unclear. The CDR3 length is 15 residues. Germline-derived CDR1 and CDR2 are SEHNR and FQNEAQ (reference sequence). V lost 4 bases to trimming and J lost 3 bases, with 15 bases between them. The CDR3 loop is CASSSWLRADYGYTF. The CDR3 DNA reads TGTGCCAGCAGCTCCTGGTTGAGGGCGGACTATGGCTACACCTTC.